A single sample gave rise to the 20 T cell receptor beta chains below, sequenced in a study of T cell responses to AZD1222 COVID-19 vaccine. Sequencing used immunoSEQ multiplex PCR; TCRdb keeps in-frame clones, though not all of them. The data hold about 120,000 clones, with approximately 86% observed a single time. The sample consisted of peripheral blood, taken 28 days after the second AZD1222 dose. These receptors all come from an adult who received the AZD1222 COVID-19 vaccine.

In DNA, the CDR3 is TGTGCCAGCAGTGGGACAGGCCGCAATCAGCCCCAGCATTTT. It translates to CASSGTGRNQPQHF. The chain joins TRBV2 to TRBJ1-5; 7 bases fit TRBD1. The CDR3 covers 14 residues. Trimming cost V 4 bases and J 2 bases; bases outside gene matches: 2. Germline CDR1 and CDR2: SNHLY and FYNNEI.

The V and J genes are TRBV19 and TRBJ1-1, with D possibly TRBD1 on 5 matching bases. CDR1 LNHDA and CDR2 SQIVND come from the germline V gene (reference sequence). The length of the CDR3 is 16 residues. The V end lost 3 bases, the J end lost 2 bases, and 16 bases lay between the germline ends. CDR3 nucleotides: TGTGCCAGTAGTATGCGGCAGGGAGTAGGAAACACTGAAGCTTTCTTT. As protein: CASSMRQGVGNTEAFF.

V is TRBV19 and J is TRBJ1-5; D not certain. The V end lost 0 bases, the J end lost 4 bases, and 7 bases lay between the germline ends. CDR3 length: 14 residues. Germline CDR1 reads LNHDA; CDR2 reads SQIVND (reference sequence). The CDR3 here is CASSIELANQPQHF. DNA of the CDR3: TGTGCCAGTAGTATAGAGCTGGCTAATCAGCCCCAGCATTTT.

This clone was seen a single time. This chain joins TRBV28 and TRBJ1-1; 9 positions agree with TRBD1. J gave up 1 base and V 8 bases, and 8 bases lay outside the gene matches. Germline V gene lookup returns CDR1 MDHEN and CDR2 SYDVKM. This CDR3 is 15 amino acids long. CDR3 in amino acids: CASLGQGKANTEAFF. CDR3 nucleotides: TGTGCCAGCCTGGGACAGGGAAAAGCGAACACTGAAGCTTTCTTT.

This clone occurred a few times. The J gene is TRBJ1-2, the V gene TRBV9, with D hard to call. Between the trimmed V and J ends, which lost 3 bases and 4 bases, there was a span of 13 bases. The CDR3 runs to 14 residues. Per the germline V gene, CDR1 is SGDLS and CDR2 is YYNGEE. CDR3 sequence reads: CASSGDQATYGYTF. CDR3 nucleotides: TGTGCCAGCAGCGGCGATCAGGCTACCTATGGCTACACCTTC.

The J gene is TRBJ1-2, the V gene TRBV12-3 or TRBV12-4, with 10 bases lining up with TRBD1. V was clipped by 6 bases and J by 8 bases; unmatched bases: 3. There are 12 residues in the CDR3. CDR3 region: CASRGTGVGYTF. The CDR3 DNA reads TGTGCCAGCAGAGGGACAGGGGTGGGCTACACCTTC.

In its sample, this clone was seen a few times. J is TRBJ2-3 and V is TRBV6-4; D assignment may be TRBD1 or TRBD2 (7 bases each). The CDR3 covers 16 residues. Trimming removed 6 bases at V and 4 bases at J, with 20 bases between. Germline lookup yields CDR1 MRHNA and CDR2 SNTAGT. This CDR3 is CASSPRQGGGADTQYF. The CDR3 coding sequence is TGTGCCAGCAGCCCCCGCCAGGGGGGAGGGGCAGATACGCAGTATTTT.

The chain couples TRBV30 to TRBJ1-5; TRBD1 might be the D (6 bases). V shed 3 bases and J shed 7 bases, with 13 bases lying between them. The CDR3 has 13 amino acids. CDR1 and CDR2 (germline): GTSNPN, SVGIG (reference sequence). The CDR3 is CAWSSQGYQPQHF. The CDR3, as DNA: TGTGCCTGGAGCTCACAGGGATACCAGCCCCAGCATTTT. Combining the CDR3 with reference TRBV30 and TRBJ1-5 gives the whole variable domain SQTIHQWPATLVQPVGSPLSLECTVEGTSNPNLYWYRQAAGRGLQLLFYSVGIGQISSEVPQNLSASRPQDRQFILSSKKLLLSDSGFYLCAWSSQGYQPQHFGDGTRLSIL.

The rearrangement uses TRBV5-4 and TRBJ1-3, with D maybe TRBD1 (5 bases). The germline gives CDR1 SGHNT, CDR2 YYREEE (reference sequence). The V gene lost 0 bases and the J gene lost 3 bases, with 16 bases spanning the gap. CDR3 length: 17 residues. The CDR3 coding sequence is TGTGCCAGCAGCTTGGCCTTGGGGGTATCGGGTGGAAACACCATATATTTT. It yields the protein CASSLALGVSGGNTIYF.

A few counts support this clone. V is TRBV30 and J is TRBJ2-3, with a possible D match to TRBD1 (6 bases). CDR3 length equals 13 residues. Trimming took 7 bases from V and 4 from J, leaving 15 bases between them. Germline V gene lookup returns CDR1 GTSNPN and CDR2 SVGIG (reference sequence). The CDR3 DNA sequence: TGTGCCTCCACAGGGCTTTACTCAGATACGCAGTATTTT. It specifies CASTGLYSDTQYF.

This clone was seen a few times. The chain employs TRBV15 and TRBJ1-1; maybe TRBD1 (6 bases). There are 15 residues in the CDR3. Trimming stripped 0 bases from V and 0 bases from J, with 8 bases between. CDR1 is LNHNV, CDR2 YYDKDF, per germline (reference sequence). The DNA of the CDR3 is TGTGCCACCAGCAGAGATGGACAGATGAACACTGAAGCTTTCTTT. Translating gives CATSRDGQMNTEAFF.

The chain couples TRBV18 to TRBJ2-7, with 7 bases fitting TRBD2. The CDR3 consists of 15 residues. From germline, CDR1 is KGHSH and CDR2 LQKENI. Trimming removed 3 bases from V and 4 bases from J; junction bases left unmatched: 9. This chain's CDR3 is CASSPGGSGVYEQYF. The CDR3, as DNA: TGTGCCAGCTCACCGGGCGGGAGTGGGGTATACGAGCAGTACTTC. Combining the CDR3 with reference TRBV18 and TRBJ2-7 gives the whole variable domain NAGVMQNPRHLVRRRGQEARLRCSPMKGHSHVYWYRQLPEEGLKFMVYLQKENIIDESGMPKERFSAEFPKEGPSILRIQQVVRGDSAAYFCASSPGGSGVYEQYFGPGTRLTVT.

This clone came up once. The chain uses TRBV5-6 and TRBJ2-2; D might be TRBD1 (6 bases). V gave up 2 bases and J gave up 3 bases, with 14 bases separating them. Germline CDR1 is SGHDT and CDR2 is YYEEEE. CDR3 length: 16 residues. The CDR3 spells CASSLEGHRYTGELFF. DNA for the CDR3: TGTGCCAGCAGCTTAGAGGGACATCGTTACACCGGGGAGCTGTTTTTT.

CDR3 DNA sequence: TGTGCCAGCAGGACACAAGGGGGCTACGAGCAGTACTTC. As protein: CASRTQGGYEQYF. The chain is built from TRBV6-5 and TRBJ2-7, with a possible D match to TRBD1 (6 bases). The CDR3 has 13 amino acids. Trimming shortened V by 6 bases and J by 3 bases, and 12 bases separated the two germline ends. CDR1 is MNHEY and CDR2 is SVGAGI in the germline V gene.

The V call is TRBV4-1, the J call TRBJ2-2, with D possibly being TRBD2 (5 bases). The V gene lost 0 bases and the J gene lost 3 bases, with 14 bases spanning the gap. Germline-derived CDR1 and CDR2 are MGHRA and YSYEKL. CDR3 size: 17 residues. Written as DNA, the CDR3 is TGCGCCAGCAGCCAAGATAGTGAGGGCGAGGACACCGGGGAGCTGTTTTTT. Protein product: CASSQDSEGEDTGELFF.

The V and J genes are TRBV5-6 and TRBJ2-3, with D uncertain. CDR1 SGHDT and CDR2 YYEEEE come from the germline V gene. The CDR3 has 13 amino acids. The V end was cut by 4 bases, the J end by 4 bases, with 10 bases between. The CDR3 loop reads CASSPGPPDTQYF. The CDR3 DNA follows: TGTGCCAGCAGCCCCGGGCCCCCAGATACGCAGTATTTT.

The rearrangement links TRBV11-1 to TRBJ1-1; 9 bases line up with TRBD1. V lost 5 bases, J lost 0 bases, and 4 bases stayed unmatched. CDR3 length: 15 amino acids. The germline V gene encodes CDR1 SGHAT and CDR2 FQDESV (reference sequence). The CDR3 protein is CASSRTGALNTEAFF. CDR3 sequence (DNA): TGTGCCAGCAGCCGGACAGGGGCCTTGAACACTGAAGCTTTCTTT.

The chain joins TRBV30 to TRBJ2-1, with D unresolved. CDR1 is GTSNPN and CDR2 is SVGIG in the germline V gene (reference sequence). The V gene lost 3 bases and the J gene lost 7 bases, with 16 bases spanning the gap. The CDR3 loop spans 14 amino acids. The CDR3 is CAWRVGGRRNEQFF. For the CDR3, the DNA is TGTGCCTGGAGGGTTGGTGGGCGTCGAAATGAGCAGTTCTTC.

The CDR3 DNA sequence: TGCGCCAGCAGCCATCCGGGAGACCGTGACAGACTGTACAATGAGCAGTTCTTC. Translated, it gives CASSHPGDRDRLYNEQFF. The gene calls are TRBV5-1 and TRBJ2-1; weak D call: TRBD2 (6 bases). Looked up from germline, CDR1 is SGHRS and CDR2 is YFSETQ. The CDR3 contains 18 residues. The germline V and J ends were trimmed by 4 bases and 4 bases, with 24 bases remaining between them.

CDR3 protein: CASSPTGGDSPLHF. The CDR3, as DNA: TGTGCCAGTAGTCCGACAGGGGGCGATTCACCCCTCCACTTT. This chain connects TRBV19 to TRBJ1-6; TRBD1 matches at 10 bases. J lost 8 bases, V lost 5 bases, and 3 bases had no gene match. From germline, CDR1 is LNHDA and CDR2 SQIVND (reference sequence). The CDR3 sequence is 14 residues long.